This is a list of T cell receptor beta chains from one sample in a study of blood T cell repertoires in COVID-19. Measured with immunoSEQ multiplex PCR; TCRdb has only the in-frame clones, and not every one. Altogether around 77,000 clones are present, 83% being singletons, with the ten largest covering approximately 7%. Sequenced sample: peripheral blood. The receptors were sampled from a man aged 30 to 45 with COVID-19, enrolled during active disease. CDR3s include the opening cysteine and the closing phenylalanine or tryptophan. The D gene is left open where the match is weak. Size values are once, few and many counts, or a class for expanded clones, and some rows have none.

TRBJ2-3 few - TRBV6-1 CASSEVLGPTDTQYF TGTGCCAGCAGTGAAGTCTTGGGGCCCACAGATACGCAGTATTTT
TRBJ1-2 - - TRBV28 CASSLLGARENYGYTF TGTGCCAGCAGTTTATTGGGGGCGCGGGAGAACTATGGCTACACCTTC
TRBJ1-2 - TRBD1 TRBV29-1 CSVEGGQGAYGYTF TGCAGCGTCGAAGGGGGACAGGGGGCCTATGGCTACACCTTC
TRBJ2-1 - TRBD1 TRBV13 CASSLAGQAGRQFF TGTGCCAGCAGCTTAGCAGGACAGGCCGGGCGGCAGTTCTTC
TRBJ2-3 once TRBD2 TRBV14 CASSHRREGTDTQYF TGTGCCAGCAGCCATCGTAGGGAGGGAACAGATACGCAGTATTTT
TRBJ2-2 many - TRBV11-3 CASSYLVGKNTGELFF TGTGCCAGCAGCTACCTCGTCGGGAAGAACACCGGGGAGCTGTTTTTT
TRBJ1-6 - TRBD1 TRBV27 CASRVGQSNSPLHF TGTGCCAGCAGGGTGGGACAGAGTAATTCACCCCTCCACTTT
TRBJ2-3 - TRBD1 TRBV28 CASPPGQLTDTQYF TGTGCCAGCCCTCCGGGACAGCTCACAGATACGCAGTATTTT
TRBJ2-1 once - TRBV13 CASSRGVSRNEQFF TGTGCCAGCAGCCGCGGTGTAAGTCGCAATGAGCAGTTCTTC
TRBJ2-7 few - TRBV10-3 CAISPREVPYEQYF TGTGCCATCTCTCCCCGGGAAGTCCCCTACGAGCAGTACTTC
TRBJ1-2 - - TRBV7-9 CASSLDGGWIYGYTF TGTGCCAGCAGCTTAGATGGGGGCTGGATCTATGGCTACACCTTC
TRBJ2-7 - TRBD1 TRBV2 CASEGQGAGEQYF TGTGCCAGCGAGGGGCAGGGGGCAGGCGAGCAGTACTTC
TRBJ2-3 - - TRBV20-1 CSAVERFTQYF TGCAGTGCGGTTGAGAGGTTTACGCAGTATTTT
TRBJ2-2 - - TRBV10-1 CASSEGGKPGELFF TGCGCCAGCAGTGAGGGAGGCAAGCCCGGGGAGCTGTTTTTT
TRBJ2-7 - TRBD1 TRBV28 CAGGGTGVDEQYF TGTGCCGGAGGCGGGACAGGGGTCGACGAGCAGTACTTC
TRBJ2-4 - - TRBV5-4 CASSLVGAGAKNIQYF TGTGCCAGCAGCTTGGTAGGGGCCGGGGCCAAAAACATTCAGTACTTC
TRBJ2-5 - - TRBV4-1 CASSQNPSDRPETQYF TGCGCCAGCAGCCAGAACCCTAGCGACCGCCCTGAGACCCAGTACTTC
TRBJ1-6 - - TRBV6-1 CASSEMTGENSPLHF TGTGCCAGCAGTGAAATGACAGGTGAAAATTCACCCCTCCACTTT
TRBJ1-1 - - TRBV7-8 CASSMGGRRNTEAFF TGTGCCAGCAGCATGGGGGGACGGAGGAACACTGAAGCTTTCTTT
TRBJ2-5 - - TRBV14 CASSHSETQYF TGTGCCAGCAGCCATTCGGAGACCCAGTACTTC
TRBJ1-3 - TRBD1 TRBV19 CASSPPGQGVRNTIYF TGTGCCAGTAGCCCCCCGGGACAGGGCGTACGAAACACCATATATTTT
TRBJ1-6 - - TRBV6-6 CASSLTGLHNSPLHF TGTGCCAGCAGCCTTACAGGGCTGCATAATTCACCCCTCCACTTT
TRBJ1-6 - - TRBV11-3 CASSLVAGDYNSPLHF TGTGCCAGCAGCTTAGTAGCCGGTGATTATAATTCACCCCTCCACTTT
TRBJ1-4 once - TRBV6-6 CASRQQGSGEKLFF TGTGCCAGCAGACAACAGGGTTCCGGTGAAAAACTGTTTTTT
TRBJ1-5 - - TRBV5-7 CASSLAERGLGNQPQHF TGTGCCAGCAGCTTGGCTGAACGGGGATTGGGCAATCAGCCCCAGCATTTT
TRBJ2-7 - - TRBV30 CAWTVGPGGEQYF TGTGCCTGGACGGTAGGCCCAGGAGGCGAGCAGTACTTC
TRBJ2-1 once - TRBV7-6 CASSLAGVGTGNNEQFF TGTGCCAGCAGCTTAGCCGGAGTCGGGACTGGAAACAATGAGCAGTTCTTC
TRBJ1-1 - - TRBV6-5 CASSTTGGGGTEAFF TGTGCCAGCAGTACCACCGGGGGTGGGGGCACTGAAGCTTTCTTT
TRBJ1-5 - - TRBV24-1 CATSDFSGNQPQHF TGTGCCACCAGTGATTTTAGCGGCAATCAGCCCCAGCATTTT
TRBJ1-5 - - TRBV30 CAFNDRLDQPQHF TGTGCCTTTAACGACAGGCTCGACCAGCCCCAGCATTTT
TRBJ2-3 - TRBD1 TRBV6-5 CASSRTGADTQYF TGTGCCAGCAGTCGTACAGGGGCAGATACGCAGTATTTT
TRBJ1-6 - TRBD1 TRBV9 CASTSGRGPMGSPLHF TGTGCCAGCACGTCGGGCAGGGGGCCGATGGGATCACCCCTCCACTTT
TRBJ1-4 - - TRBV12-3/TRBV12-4 CASSPWVGEKLFF TGTGCCAGCAGCCCCTGGGTGGGCGAAAAACTGTTTTTT
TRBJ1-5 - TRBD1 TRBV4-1 CASSQDGEQGNQPQHF TGCGCCAGCAGCCAAGATGGCGAACAGGGGAATCAGCCCCAGCATTTT
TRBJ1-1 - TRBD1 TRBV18 CASSPGQGAAEAFF TGTGCCAGCTCTCCTGGACAGGGGGCCGCTGAAGCTTTCTTT
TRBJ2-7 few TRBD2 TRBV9 CASSRSKDVAPPSGGEIPYYEQYF TGTGCCAGCAGTCGTAGCAAGGATGTCGCACCCCCTAGCGGGGGTGAAATACCTTATTACGAGCAGTACTTC
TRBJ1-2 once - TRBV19 CASSIAWQGNYGYTF TGTGCCAGTAGTATAGCTTGGCAGGGGAACTATGGCTACACCTTC
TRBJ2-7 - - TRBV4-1 CASSQGDSSTGTPWEQYF TGCGCCAGCAGCCAAGGGGACAGCTCCACCGGGACTCCTTGGGAGCAGTACTTC
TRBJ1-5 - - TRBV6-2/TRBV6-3 CASSTFSADYSNQPQHF TGTGCCAGCAGTACCTTCTCGGCAGACTATAGCAATCAGCCCCAGCATTTT
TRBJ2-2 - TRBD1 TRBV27 CASSRQTGVGTGELFF TGTGCCAGCAGCCGCCAAACAGGGGTCGGCACCGGGGAGCTGTTTTTT
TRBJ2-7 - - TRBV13 CASSTGPAYEQYF TGTGCCAGCAGCACAGGGCCCGCCTACGAGCAGTACTTC
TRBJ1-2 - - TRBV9 CASSPEVRGGYTF TGTGCCAGCAGCCCAGAAGTAAGGGGTGGCTACACCTTC